This T cell receptor (beta chain) comes out of a study of regulatory T cells in long-lasting Graves disease. Arm-PCR of CDR3 regions with iRepertoire HTBI primers generated TCR beta libraries. TCRdb re-called the multiplex PCR reads through MiXCR, storing one row per CDR3 protein. The sample consists of about 560,000 distinct CDR3 sequences, 15% to 20% of them appearing once. Broader study findings: Persistent patients shared more public clonotypes (about 2,800) than newly diagnosed patients (around 910).

Trimming took 3 bases from V and 3 from J, leaving 14 bases between them. Germline CDR1 and CDR2: SEHNR and FQNEAQ (reference sequence). There are 16 residues in the CDR3. The time point denotes: newly diagnosed GD, antithyroid drugs for less than 3 months. PBMC-extracted RNA yielded the TCR library. A word on this clonotype: Its antigen remains unknown.

Separately, the same data were catalogued under a study of T cells in Graves' hyperthyroidism and ophthalmopathy. From that paper: Graves' hyperthyroidism was deemed stable absent ophthalmopathy progression within 18 months.

The clonotype comes from a man aged 18 to 35 with Graves disease. Material: peripheral blood mononuclear cells (PBMCs), obtained at new diagnosis, from a patient treated with antithyroid drugs. This rearrangement joins TRBV7-9 to TRBJ2-2; perhaps TRBD2 as D (5 bases). The CDR3, as DNA: TGTGCCAGCAGCTTGTTCCTAGCTCCAGACACCGGGGAGCTGTTTTTT. Its translation: CASSLFLAPDTGELFF. The full variable domain, completed using reference TRBV7-9 and TRBJ2-2, is DTGVSQNPRHKITKRGQNVTFRCDPISEHNRLYWYRQTLGQGPEFLTYFQNEAQLEKSRLLSDRFSAERPKGSFSTLEIQRTEQGDSAMYLCASSLFLAPDTGELFFGEGSRLTVL.